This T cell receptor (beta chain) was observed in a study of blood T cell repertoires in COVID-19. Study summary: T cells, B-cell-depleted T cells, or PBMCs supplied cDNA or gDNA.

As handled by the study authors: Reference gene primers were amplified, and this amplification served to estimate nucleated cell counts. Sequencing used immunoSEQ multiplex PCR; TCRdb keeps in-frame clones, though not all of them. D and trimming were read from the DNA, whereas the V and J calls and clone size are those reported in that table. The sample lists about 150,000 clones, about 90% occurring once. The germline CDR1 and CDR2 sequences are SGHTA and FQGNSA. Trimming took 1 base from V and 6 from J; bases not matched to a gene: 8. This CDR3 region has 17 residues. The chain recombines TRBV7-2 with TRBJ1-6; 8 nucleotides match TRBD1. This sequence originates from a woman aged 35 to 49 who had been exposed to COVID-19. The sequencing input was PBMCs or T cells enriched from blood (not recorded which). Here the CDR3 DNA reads TGTGCCAGCAGCTTAGGTTTGGTACAGGGGGGTAATTCACCCCTCCACTTT. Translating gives CASSLGLVQGGNSPLHF.